Listed below are T cell receptor beta chains from one sample, sequenced in a study of T cell responses to AZD1222 COVID-19 vaccine. TCRdb's copy holds only in-frame clones and misses some; the assay was immunoSEQ multiplex PCR. The data contain 140,000 to 150,000 clones, 75% to 90% of them singletons. Source: peripheral blood, taken on day 0 of MenACWY control vaccination. These receptor sequences come from an adult in good health. Both conserved end residues are part of each CDR3. A D gene is named only where the DNA matches it firmly. Clone size is stated in some rows and not others, as once, few, many or a class when expanded.

v_gene	abundance	j_gene	d_gene	CDR3aa	CDR3nt
TRBV27	NA	TRBJ1-5	TRBD1	CASSLQGAGQPQHF	TGTGCCAGCAGTTTACAGGGGGCGGGTCAGCCCCAGCATTTT
TRBV2	NA	TRBJ2-6	TRBD1	CASSGQGAGANVLTF	TGTGCCAGCAGTGGACAGGGGGCCGGGGCCAACGTCCTGACTTTC
TRBV29-1	NA	TRBJ2-2	NA	CSVELGVRGTGELFF	TGCAGCGTTGAACTTGGGGTTCGGGGCACCGGGGAGCTGTTTTTT
TRBV6-5	few	TRBJ1-6	NA	CASSYDSGTPLHF	TGTGCCAGCAGTTACGACTCAGGGACCCCCCTCCACTTT
TRBV2	NA	TRBJ2-7	NA	CASSDSQTYEQYF	TGTGCCAGCAGTGATTCCCAGACCTACGAGCAGTACTTC
TRBV18	NA	TRBJ2-1	TRBD2	CASSPPGLAGGRYNEQFF	TGTGCCAGCTCACCACCGGGACTAGCGGGGGGGCGGTACAATGAGCAGTTCTTC
TRBV5-1	NA	TRBJ1-6	NA	CASRGGSPYNSPLHF	TGCGCCAGCAGGGGGGGTTCCCCCTATAATTCACCCCTCCACTTT
TRBV6-5	NA	TRBJ1-1	NA	CASRGQGRFTEAFF	TGTGCCAGCAGGGGGCAGGGGAGGTTCACTGAAGCTTTCTTT
TRBV7-9	once	TRBJ1-1	NA	CASSYRVNTEAFF	TGTGCCAGCAGCTACAGGGTGAACACTGAAGCTTTCTTT
TRBV2	NA	TRBJ1-5	NA	CASSETRSASNQPQHF	TGTGCCAGCAGTGAAACCCGCTCAGCTAGCAATCAGCCCCAGCATTTT
TRBV29-1	NA	TRBJ1-3	NA	CSVVRDSGNTIYF	TGCAGCGTTGTGAGGGACTCTGGAAACACCATATATTTT
TRBV24-1	few	TRBJ1-5	TRBD1	CARPRDSSRPQHF	TGTGCCAGGCCCCGGGACAGCTCAAGGCCCCAGCATTTT
TRBV29-1	NA	TRBJ1-2	TRBD1	CSVEARDRGTNYGYTF	TGCAGCGTTGAGGCCCGGGACAGGGGGACCAACTATGGCTACACCTTC
TRBV18	NA	TRBJ2-7	NA	CASSPRDPQVPYEQYF	TGTGCCAGCTCACCGAGGGACCCCCAAGTCCCCTACGAGCAGTACTTC
TRBV29-1	NA	TRBJ2-1	NA	CSVFQGDYNEQFF	TGCAGCGTTTTCCAGGGCGACTACAATGAGCAGTTCTTC
TRBV6-1	NA	TRBJ2-4	NA	CASSDLAIQYF	TGTGCCAGCAGTGATCTCGCTATTCAGTACTTC
TRBV4-1	NA	TRBJ2-2	TRBD1	CASSLYRGSNTGELFF	TGCGCCAGCAGCCTGTACAGGGGGTCGAACACCGGGGAGCTGTTTTTT
TRBV28	NA	TRBJ2-1	NA	CAAVGHSFNEQFF	TGTGCCGCAGTGGGACATTCTTTCAATGAGCAGTTCTTC
TRBV29-1	NA	TRBJ1-2	NA	CSVAGGIGYTF	TGCAGCGTTGCGGGGGGCATCGGCTACACCTTC
TRBV7-9	NA	TRBJ2-5	NA	CASSPMSRDPLETQYF	TGTGCCAGCAGCCCCATGTCCAGGGACCCGTTAGAGACCCAGTACTTC
TRBV29-1	NA	TRBJ1-1	NA	CSVSGNLNTEAFF	TGCAGCGTTTCTGGGAACCTGAACACTGAAGCTTTCTTT
TRBV19	few	TRBJ1-1	NA	CASSISPFSEAFF	TGTGCCAGTAGTATATCCCCGTTCTCTGAAGCTTTCTTT
TRBV7-8	NA	TRBJ2-1	NA	CASSPYRVPSYNEQFF	TGTGCCAGCAGCCCTTACAGGGTTCCCTCCTACAATGAGCAGTTCTTC
TRBV4-2	NA	TRBJ2-7	TRBD2	CASRGGREALYEQYF	TGTGCCAGCAGGGGCGGACGGGAGGCCCTCTACGAGCAGTACTTC
TRBV2	NA	TRBJ2-7	TRBD1	CASVQGDRSYEQYF	TGTGCCAGCGTCCAGGGGGACAGAAGCTACGAGCAGTACTTC
TRBV5-1	NA	TRBJ1-1	NA	CASSPWGAENTEAFF	TGCGCCAGCAGCCCCTGGGGGGCAGAGAACACTGAAGCTTTCTTT
TRBV2	NA	TRBJ2-4	NA	CASRVPESKNIQYF	TGTGCCAGCAGAGTCCCGGAGTCCAAAAACATTCAGTACTTC
TRBV29-1	NA	TRBJ2-4	NA	CSVRGGTSGLAKNIQYF	TGCAGCGTTCGAGGGGGGACGTCGGGCTTAGCCAAAAACATTCAGTACTTC
TRBV4-1	NA	TRBJ1-2	NA	CASSRLTQELNSLYGYTF	TGCGCCAGCAGCAGACTGACCCAGGAACTGAATTCCCTTTATGGCTACACCTTC
TRBV5-1	NA	TRBJ2-1	TRBD2	CASSLPGLAGPSSYNEQFF	TGCGCCAGCAGCTTGCCGGGACTAGCGGGGCCGAGCTCCTACAATGAGCAGTTCTTC
TRBV14	NA	TRBJ1-2	TRBD1	CASSQDTGGRGGYTF	TGTGCCAGCAGCCAAGATACAGGGGGGAGAGGCGGCTACACCTTC
TRBV24-1	NA	TRBJ2-3	TRBD1	CATSDGHRGHADTQYF	TGTGCCACCAGTGATGGTCACAGGGGGCATGCAGATACGCAGTATTTT
TRBV14	NA	TRBJ1-2	NA	CASRARPGNTF	TGTGCCAGCAGGGCCAGGCCAGGTAACACCTTC
TRBV9	NA	TRBJ1-6	NA	CASSPNQGSALHF	TGTGCCAGCAGCCCGAACCAGGGTTCGGCCCTCCACTTT
TRBV7-9	NA	TRBJ2-7	NA	CASSRVYEQYF	TGTGCCAGCAGCCGTGTCTACGAGCAGTACTTC
TRBV5-4	NA	TRBJ1-1	TRBD1	CASSITGGNTEAFF	TGTGCCAGCAGCATTACAGGGGGGAACACTGAAGCTTTCTTT
TRBV19	NA	TRBJ1-5	NA	CASRGQLLSNQPQHF	TGTGCCAGTAGGGGACAACTACTAAGCAATCAGCCCCAGCATTTT
TRBV3-1/TRBV3-2	NA	TRBJ2-5	NA	CASSQDSLRQETQYF	TGTGCCAGCAGCCAAGATAGCCTACGCCAAGAGACCCAGTACTTC
TRBV11-3	NA	TRBJ2-3	TRBD2	CASSFSSGGTDTQYF	TGTGCCAGCAGCTTCTCGAGCGGGGGAACAGATACGCAGTATTTT
TRBV7-7	NA	TRBJ2-5	TRBD1	CASSLQGTGAETQYF	TGTGCCAGCAGCCTCCAAGGCACAGGGGCGGAGACCCAGTACTTC
TRBV12-3/TRBV12-4	NA	TRBJ2-1	NA	CASSSGGREGQFF	TGTGCCAGCAGCTCCGGGGGGCGGGAAGGGCAGTTCTTC
TRBV9	NA	TRBJ2-2	TRBD1	CASSAQGAGELFF	TGTGCCAGCAGCGCCCAGGGGGCCGGGGAGCTGTTTTTT
TRBV6-6	NA	TRBJ1-4	NA	CASSLLGTASTNEKLFF	TGTGCCAGCAGTCTCCTGGGTACAGCCTCAACTAATGAAAAACTGTTTTTT
TRBV4-1	NA	TRBJ1-6	NA	CASSQEGSSNSPLHF	TGCGCCAGCAGCCAAGAAGGGTCCTCCAATTCACCCCTCCACTTT
TRBV28	NA	TRBJ1-1	TRBD1	CASSSRGGNTEAFF	TGTGCCAGCAGTTCCAGGGGGGGGAACACTGAAGCTTTCTTT